This entry lists 28 T cell receptor beta chains sequenced from one sample in a study of T-cell reconstitution after alpha-beta-depleted transplantation in children. The TCRbeta library was prepared with unique molecular identifiers. TCRdb passed the PCR reads through MiXCR, listing each CDR3 protein once. The repertoire holds roughly 500,000 distinct CDR3 sequences, with 30% to 35% as singletons. The sample in question was PBMCs from the stem cell graft donor, obtained from the stem cell graft. The receptor set was obtained from a human donor who donated a stem cell graft to a child with aplastic anemia.

This clonotype was observed a handful of times. V is TRBV9 and J is TRBJ2-5, with D possibly TRBD2 on 5 matching bases. This CDR3 contains 15 residues. CDR1 and CDR2 (germline): SGDLS, YYNGEE. The V end lost 3 bases, the J end lost 0 bases, and 12 bases lay between the germline ends. Written as DNA, the CDR3 is TGTGCCAGCAGCGGAGCCCGGCGGGACCAAGAGACCCAGTACTTC. The encoded protein is CASSGARRDQETQYF.

This clonotype was counted only a few times. The chain uses TRBV12-3 or TRBV12-4 and TRBJ2-1; D remains unclear. The CDR3 is 13 amino acids. Trimming left V 2 bases short and J 9 bases short, with 11 bases between. The CDR3 nucleotides read TGTGCCAGCAGTTTATCCGGGTACGGTGAGCAGTTCTTC. Translated: CASSLSGYGEQFF.

As to this clonotype: Being one base from a much bigger clone, this may be a read error. This chain links TRBV7-2 with TRBJ2-3; 9 nucleotides align to TRBD2. The germline CDR1 and CDR2 sequences are SGHTA and FQGNSA. V gave up 1 base and J gave up 4 bases; unmatched junction bases: 3. The CDR3 consists of 15 residues. CDR3 bases: TGTGCCAGCAGCTTAGGCGGGAGGGCCGCAGATACGCAGTATTTT. Protein: CASSLGGRAADTQYF.

This clonotype showed up many times. The genes are TRBV7-2 and TRBJ2-3; 11 bases are a match to TRBD1. Germline CDR1 is SGHTA and CDR2 is FQGNSA. V lost 5 bases, J lost 5 bases, and 3 bases stayed unmatched. This CDR3 has 14 residues. CDR3 nucleotides: TGTGCCAGCAGCCTAGGGACAGGGGGAGATACGCAGTATTTT. Translation gives CASSLGTGGDTQYF.

The chain carries TRBV12-3 or TRBV12-4 and TRBJ2-1; TRBD2 agrees at 9 bases. The ends lost 5 bases at V and 6 bases at J; junction bases unmatched: 8. The length of the CDR3 is 15 residues. In DNA, the CDR3 is TGTGCCAGCAGTCCCCGGACTAGCGTAGGCAATGAGCAGTTCTTC. Its translation is CASSPRTSVGNEQFF.

This clonotype was seen a handful of times. The V gene is TRBV29-1, the J gene TRBJ2-7; unclear D gene. CDR1 is SQVTM, CDR2 ANQGSEA, per germline. The CDR3 covers 11 residues. The V end was cut by 4 bases, the J end by 2 bases, with 6 bases between. CDR3 sequence: CSVAATYEQYF. The CDR3 DNA reads as TGCAGCGTTGCAGCCACCTACGAGCAGTACTTC.

The chain recombines TRBV20-1 with TRBJ1-1; 7 bases fit TRBD1. The junction had 8 bases not matched to a gene; V was cut back by 0 bases and J by 4 bases. The CDR3 contains 15 residues. The germline V gene encodes CDR1 DFQATT and CDR2 SNEGSKA (reference sequence). CDR3: CSARDTGGQLTEAFF. The CDR3 nucleotides read TGCAGTGCTAGAGATACCGGGGGACAGCTCACTGAAGCTTTCTTT.

V is TRBV7-2 and J is TRBJ1-1, with 8 bases matching TRBD1. Germline V gene lookup returns CDR1 SGHTA and CDR2 FQGNSA. The CDR3 runs to 15 residues. Trimming at V came to 6 bases and at J to 2 bases, leaving 8 bases not matched to a gene. CDR3 sequence: CASRLQDRGNTEAFF. The CDR3 DNA reads as TGTGCCAGCAGACTCCAAGACAGGGGAAACACTGAAGCTTTCTTT. Combining the CDR3 with reference TRBV7-2 and TRBJ1-1 gives the whole variable domain GAGVSQSPSNKVTEKGKDVELRCDPISGHTALYWYRQSLGQGLEFLIYFQGNSAPDKSGLPSDRFSAERTGGSVSTLTIQRTQQEDSAVYLCASRLQDRGNTEAFFGQGTRLTVV.

The chain couples TRBV24-1 to TRBJ2-5; 7 bases agree with TRBD1. The V gene end was trimmed by 3 bases and the J gene end by 5 bases; junction bases not matched to a gene: 5. CDR3 length: 14 amino acids. Looked up from germline, CDR1 is KGHDR and CDR2 is SFDVKD. CDR3 protein: CATSDETGPETQYF. In DNA form, the CDR3 reads TGTGCCACCAGTGATGAGACAGGGCCGGAGACCCAGTACTTC.

V gene TRBV7-9 combines with J gene TRBJ2-5, with D uncertain. The CDR3 spans 17 residues. Per germline, CDR1 SEHNR and CDR2 FQNEAQ (reference sequence). With 5 bases removed from V and 4 bases from J, the gap between germline ends came to 23 bases. CDR3 region: CASSTPRDFGRRETQYF. Here the CDR3 DNA reads TGTGCCAGCAGCACGCCGCGTGATTTTGGGCGTAGAGAGACCCAGTACTTC.

The rearrangement joins TRBV28 to TRBJ2-7; D perhaps matches TRBD1 (6 bases). Germline-derived CDR1 and CDR2 are MDHEN and SYDVKM. CDR3 length: 14 amino acids. V lost 3 bases and J lost 2, with 11 bases in between. The chain's CDR3 is CASSFRDNTYEQYF. The CDR3 DNA reads as TGTGCCAGCAGTTTCCGGGACAATACCTACGAGCAGTACTTC.

The chain has TRBV5-1 and TRBJ1-2; 7 nucleotides line up with TRBD1. The CDR3 is 15 residues long. From germline, CDR1 is SGHRS and CDR2 YFSETQ. The ends lost 6 bases at V and 6 bases at J; junction bases unmatched: 14. The CDR3 DNA is TGCGCCAGCACCCTTGATACAGGGGACTATGATGGCTACACCTTC. This gives the protein CASTLDTGDYDGYTF.

The chain employs TRBV7-2 and TRBJ1-2, with D perhaps TRBD1 (6 bases). V was clipped by 6 bases and J by 7 bases, with 21 bases between them. Germline V gives CDR1 SGHTA, CDR2 FQGNSA. The CDR3 sequence is 15 residues long. CDR3 protein: CASRLAGGQAGGYTF. The CDR3 coding sequence is TGTGCCAGCAGGCTCGCGGGGGGGCAGGCGGGTGGCTACACCTTC.

This clonotype was counted only a few times. This chain uses TRBV5-1 with TRBJ2-7; 8 bases are shared with TRBD1. CDR1 and CDR2 from the germline V gene are SGHRS and YFSETQ. The CDR3 is 14 residues long. With 2 bases clipped from V and 7 bases from J, the junction kept 8 bases outside the gene matches. The CDR3 region is CASSLGTGMGEQYV. In DNA form, the CDR3 reads TGCGCCAGCAGCTTAGGGACAGGCATGGGGGAGCAGTACGTC.

The rearrangement joins TRBV24-1 to TRBJ1-3; 7 bases are shared with TRBD1. With 5 bases clipped from V and 3 bases from J, the junction kept 3 bases outside the gene matches. The CDR3 loop spans 14 amino acids. Per germline, CDR1 KGHDR and CDR2 SFDVKD. The CDR3 DNA reads TGTGCCACCAGTGCTGGGACAGATGGAAACACCATATATTTT. It is translated as CATSAGTDGNTIYF.

The chain uses TRBV11-2 and TRBJ2-1, with a tentative D call TRBD2 (6 bases). Germline V gene data show CDR1 as SGHAT and CDR2 as FQNNGV. Trimming took 0 bases from V and 9 from J, leaving 18 bases between them. This CDR3 has 16 residues. In DNA form, the CDR3 reads TGTGCCAGCAGCTTAGATGGGACTTCGCTTTTCGGTGAGCAGTTCTTC. Translated, it gives CASSLDGTSLFGEQFF.

This clonotype was counted a few times. V and J are TRBV7-2 and TRBJ2-5, with a tentative D call TRBD1 (6 bases). The CDR3 consists of 15 residues. Deletions cut 2 bases from V and 1 base from J, with 11 bases between. Germline-derived CDR1 and CDR2 are SGHTA and FQGNSA. CDR3 DNA sequence: TGTGCCAGCAGCTTAACCGGACAGTTCCAAGAGACCCAGTACTTC. Translated, it gives CASSLTGQFQETQYF. The full variable domain, rest sourced from reference TRBV7-2 and TRBJ2-5, is GAGVSQSPSNKVTEKGKDVELRCDPISGHTALYWYRQSLGQGLEFLIYFQGNSAPDKSGLPSDRFSAERTGGSVSTLTIQRTQQEDSAVYLCASSLTGQFQETQYFGPGTRLLVL.

This clonotype was observed a few times. The chain employs TRBV10-3 and TRBJ1-2, with unresolved D. CDR3 length: 13 amino acids. Germline V gives CDR1 ENHRY, CDR2 SYGVKD. V shed 0 bases and J shed 7 bases, with 9 bases lying between them. For the CDR3, the DNA is TGTGCCATCAGTGAGTCAATAGGGATTGGCTACACCTTC. Amino acids: CAISESIGIGYTF.

The J gene is TRBJ2-3, the V gene TRBV7-2; no firm D call. The V end was cut by 1 base, the J end by 1 base, with 6 bases between. This CDR3 comprises 14 residues. Germline-derived CDR1 and CDR2 are SGHTA and FQGNSA. CDR3 amino acids: CASSLGFRTDTQYF. CDR3 nucleotide sequence: TGTGCCAGCAGCTTAGGGTTCCGCACAGATACGCAGTATTTT.

The CDR3 coding sequence is TGCAGCGTTGAAGATAGGGCTAGCGGGATCTACGAGCAGTACTTC. Translation: CSVEDRASGIYEQYF. This chain uses TRBV29-1 with TRBJ2-7, with 9 nucleotides matching TRBD2. The junction had 6 bases not matched to a gene; V was cut back by 0 bases and J by 3 bases. This CDR3 is 15 amino acids long. Germline V gene lookup returns CDR1 SQVTM and CDR2 ANQGSEA.

This chain links TRBV6-2 or TRBV6-3 with TRBJ2-7; no firm D call. V lost 3 bases and J 7 bases, leaving 10 bases between the germline ends. There are 12 residues in the CDR3. From germline, CDR1 is MNHEY and CDR2 SVGEGT. The CDR3 spells CASSYSKGEQYV. CDR3 coding DNA: TGTGCCAGCAGTTATTCTAAGGGTGAGCAGTACGTC.

V gene TRBV18 combines with J gene TRBJ2-1; D gene unclear. CDR1 is KGHSH, CDR2 LQKENI, per germline. The CDR3 length is 16 residues. Trimming removed 0 bases at V and 6 bases at J, with 15 bases between. The CDR3 region is CASSPPWPESSNEQFF. The CDR3 coding sequence is TGTGCCAGCTCACCACCGTGGCCGGAGTCGAGCAATGAGCAGTTCTTC.

The gene calls are TRBV29-1 and TRBJ1-1, with D maybe TRBD1 (5 bases). The CDR3 has 12 residues. Germline lookup yields CDR1 SQVTM and CDR2 ANQGSEA. Deletions cut 6 bases from V and 2 bases from J, with 10 bases between. This chain's CDR3 is CSVNQGNTEAFF. Here the CDR3 DNA reads TGCAGCGTGAACCAGGGTAACACTGAAGCTTTCTTT.

The chain carries TRBV5-1 and TRBJ2-5; 9 nucleotides align to TRBD1. The germline CDR1 and CDR2 sequences are SGHRS and YFSETQ. The V gene end was trimmed by 6 bases and the J gene end by 1 base; junction bases not matched to a gene: 10. This CDR3 comprises 16 residues. CDR3 amino acids: CASIEQGQGAQETQYF. The CDR3 nucleotides read TGCGCCAGCATAGAGCAGGGACAGGGCGCCCAAGAGACCCAGTACTTC.

V and J are TRBV4-2 and TRBJ2-1; D is ambiguous. Between the trimmed V and J ends, which lost 0 bases and 8 bases, there was a span of 14 bases. Germline CDR1 and CDR2: LGHNA and YNFKEQ. The CDR3 has 15 amino acids. The CDR3 sequence: CASSQEGSRADEQFF. The DNA of the CDR3 is TGTGCCAGCAGCCAAGAGGGGTCCCGCGCAGATGAGCAGTTCTTC.

This clonotype turned up a few times. The V gene is TRBV29-1, the J gene TRBJ1-5; 7 bases fit TRBD1. This CDR3 spans 13 amino acids. V lost 6 bases and J lost 7; bases outside the gene matches: 9. CDR1 is SQVTM and CDR2 is ANQGSEA in the germline V gene. The DNA of the CDR3 is TGCAGCGTGAAGACAGGGTCCGGACAGCCCCAGCATTTT. Its protein product is CSVKTGSGQPQHF.

The V and J genes are TRBV28 and TRBJ2-7; 7 bases are a match to TRBD2. The V gene's germline CDR1 is MDHEN and CDR2 SYDVKM. The CDR3 has 13 amino acids. With 6 bases clipped from V and 3 bases from J, the junction kept 5 bases outside the gene matches. The CDR3 is CASRRAGIYEQYF. In nucleotides, the CDR3 is TGTGCCAGCAGAAGAGCGGGGATCTACGAGCAGTACTTC.

This clonotype has only a few counts. This rearrangement joins TRBV5-1 to TRBJ2-7; D ambiguous. Trimming shortened V by 7 bases and J by 0 bases, and 8 bases separated the two germline ends. CDR3 length equals 12 residues. CDR1 is SGHRS, CDR2 YFSETQ, per germline. Written as DNA, the CDR3 is TGCGCCAGCGGGCAAAGCTCCTACGAGCAGTACTTC. Amino acids: CASGQSSYEQYF.